This T cell receptor (beta chain) was observed in a study of CD8 T cells in Susac syndrome. The study, taken as a whole, reports: The study recognized that its TCR sequencing and HLA analysis covered a relatively small number of individuals.

Germline CDR1 reads SGHRS; CDR2 reads YFSETQ. With V trimmed by 3 bases and J by 0 bases, 7 bases remained unmatched. This CDR3 is 16 amino acids long. On this clonotype: Its target is unknown.

About 0.5 to 1 ug RNA was reverse transcribed with random hexamers. Using its own MiXCR run on the immunoSEQ multiplex PCR reads, TCRdb lists one record per CDR3 protein. This sample has roughly 52,000 distinct CDR3 sequences, with 85% to 95% found just once. The sample comprised CD8+ T cells from PBMCs. The clonotype was recovered from a human donor with Susac syndrome. The J gene is TRBJ2-7, the V gene TRBV5-1; 9 positions match TRBD2. The DNA for the CDR3 is TGCGCCAGCAGCTCGGAAGGTAGCGGGGGCTCCTACGAGCAGTACTTC. This gives the protein CASSSEGSGGSYEQYF.